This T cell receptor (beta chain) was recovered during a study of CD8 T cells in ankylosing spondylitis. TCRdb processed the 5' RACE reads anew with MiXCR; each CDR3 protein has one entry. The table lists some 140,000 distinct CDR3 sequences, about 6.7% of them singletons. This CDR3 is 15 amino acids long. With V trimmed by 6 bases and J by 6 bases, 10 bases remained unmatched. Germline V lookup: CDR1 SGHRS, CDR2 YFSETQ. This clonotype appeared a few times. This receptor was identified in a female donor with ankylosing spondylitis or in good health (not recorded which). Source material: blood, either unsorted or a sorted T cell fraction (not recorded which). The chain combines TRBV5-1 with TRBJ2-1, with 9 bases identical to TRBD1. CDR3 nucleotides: TGCGCCAGCACTCCCCGCGGGACAGGGTCCAATGAGCAGTTCTTC. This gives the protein CASTPRGTGSNEQFF.